The next 3 T cell receptor beta chains were all read from a single sample in a study of blood T cell repertoires in COVID-19. TCRdb's copy holds only in-frame clones and misses some; the assay was immunoSEQ multiplex PCR. The repertoire includes 250,000 to 350,000 clones, roughly 88% of them detected once, and approximately 0.94% sits in the top ten. Input material: peripheral blood. All receptors derive from a human donor with COVID-19, enrolled during active disease. The donor label of this sample is uncertain.

The table lists this clone with a few counts. The chain recombines TRBV9 with TRBJ2-4; no clear D. The V gene's germline CDR1 is SGDLS and CDR2 YYNGEE. V was clipped by 0 bases and J by 5 bases, with 12 bases between them. The CDR3 is 15 amino acids. For the CDR3, the DNA is TGTGCCAGCAGCGTAGTCGGCGGCCAGCAAAACATTCAGTACTTC. It yields the protein CASSVVGGQQNIQYF.

This chain joins TRBV11-1 and TRBJ2-3; no reliable D call. With 2 bases removed from V and 2 bases from J, the gap between germline ends came to 14 bases. CDR3 size: 16 residues. The germline gives CDR1 SGHAT, CDR2 FQDESV (reference sequence). The CDR3 sequence: CASSLRGLLYTDTQYF. DNA of the CDR3: TGTGCCAGCAGCTTAAGAGGCCTCCTGTACACAGATACGCAGTATTTT.

The chain has TRBV5-6 and TRBJ2-1, with 15 positions matching TRBD2. Germline V gene lookup returns CDR1 SGHDT and CDR2 YYEEEE. The V segment lost 4 bases and the J segment 7 bases; nucleotides outside the gene matches: 6. CDR3 length: 16 amino acids. CDR3 nucleotide sequence: TGTGCCAGCAGCACCGGGACTAGCGGGGGGATGAATGAGCAGTTCTTC. Its translation: CASSTGTSGGMNEQFF.